The 13 T cell receptor beta chains in this list originate from one sample, sequenced in a study of glioma-infiltrating T cells after dendritic cell vaccination. Profiled with immunoSEQ multiplex PCR; TCRdb holds only in-frame clones, not every one. In the table there are about 99,000 clones, 81% of which are singletons. Here the sequenced sample was blood, taken before dendritic cell vaccination. These receptors were taken from a human donor with glioblastoma.

CDR3 nucleotides: TGCGCCAGCAGTTTCGGGGGGGCCGGAAATGAGCAGTTCTTC. Its protein is CASSFGGAGNEQFF. V is TRBV4-1 and J is TRBJ2-1; the match to TRBD2 covers 8 bases. V lost 6 bases and J lost 7; bases outside the gene matches: 8. From germline, CDR1 is MGHRA and CDR2 YSYEKL. There are 14 residues in the CDR3.

The chain is built from TRBV19 and TRBJ2-2; 7 bases line up with TRBD2. The germline V gene encodes CDR1 LNHDA and CDR2 SQIVND (reference sequence). The CDR3 consists of 13 residues. V shed 10 bases and J 1 base; nucleotides not matched to a gene: 3. The CDR3 spells CATRGENTGELFF. CDR3 nucleotides: TGTGCCACCCGGGGGGAGAACACCGGGGAGCTGTTTTTT.

V usage is TRBV30 and J usage is TRBJ1-5, with D possibly being TRBD1 (5 bases). In germline, CDR1 is GTSNPN, CDR2 SVGIG (reference sequence). The V and J ends lost 2 bases and 6 bases respectively, with 11 bases between them. The CDR3 consists of 13 residues. CDR3 sequence (DNA): TGTGCCTGGAGTTCGGGGACTAGTCAGCCCCAGCATTTT. This gives the protein CAWSSGTSQPQHF.

The chain uses TRBV5-4 and TRBJ2-1, with 13 positions matching TRBD2. CDR1 is SGHNT and CDR2 is YYREEE in the germline V gene (reference sequence). CDR3 length: 15 amino acids. The junction had 0 bases not matched to a gene; V was cut back by 4 bases and J by 2 bases. CDR3 residues: CASSGTSGAYNEQFF. The CDR3 DNA sequence: TGTGCCAGCAGCGGGACTAGCGGGGCCTACAATGAGCAGTTCTTC.

This clone was observed once. The chain recombines TRBV19 with TRBJ1-2; TRBD1 might be the D (5 bases). This CDR3 contains 16 residues. Per germline, CDR1 LNHDA and CDR2 SQIVND (reference sequence). V dropped 7 bases and J dropped 4 bases, with 22 bases sitting between them. The CDR3 bases are TGTGCCAGTACCTCACCCCACCTTGACAGATCCTATGGCTACACCTTC. Amino acids: CASTSPHLDRSYGYTF.

This clone occurred a few times. The rearrangement uses TRBV4-3 and TRBJ2-2, with D tentatively TRBD1 (5 bases). CDR1 and CDR2 (germline): LGHNA, YSLEER. The CDR3 length is 17 residues. V was trimmed by 2 bases and J by 1 base, leaving 14 bases between them. The CDR3 region has the DNA TGCGCCAGCAGCCAACGGCAGGGTTTAAGGAACACCGGGGAGCTGTTTTTT. Its translation: CASSQRQGLRNTGELFF.

This chain connects TRBV6-1 to TRBJ1-2; possibly TRBD1 for D (6 bases). The CDR3 loop spans 13 amino acids. Trimming took off 5 bases at V and 6 bases at J, with 13 bases between the two ends. From germline, CDR1 is MNHNS and CDR2 SASEGT. The CDR3 sequence is CASSFGDIDGYTF. The CDR3 DNA is TGTGCCAGCAGTTTCGGGGACATAGATGGCTACACCTTC.

CDR3 nucleotide sequence: TGTGCCAGCAGCACACGGACAGGGGATGAGGCCTACGAGCAGTACTTC. It yields the protein CASSTRTGDEAYEQYF. The V call is TRBV5-8, the J call TRBJ2-7; 9 bases line up with TRBD1. The germline CDR1 and CDR2 sequences are SGHTS and YDEGEE. This CDR3 is 16 amino acids long. V lost 4 bases, J lost 2 bases, and 10 bases stayed unmatched. The whole variable domain, filled in from reference TRBV5-8 and TRBJ2-7, reads EAGVTQSPTHLIKTRGQQATLRCSPISGHTSVYWYQQALGLGLQFLLWYDEGEERNRGNFPPRFSGRQFPNYSSELNVNALELEDSALYLCASSTRTGDEAYEQYFGPGTRLTVT.

This chain connects TRBV5-6 to TRBJ2-1; TRBD1 matches 9 bases. This CDR3 is built from 15 residues. The junction had 6 bases not matched to a gene; V was cut back by 3 bases and J by 5 bases. CDR1 and CDR2 (germline): SGHDT, YYEEEE. Here the CDR3 reads CASSSDRGAHNEQFF. The CDR3 DNA reads TGTGCCAGCAGCTCAGACAGGGGGGCACACAATGAGCAGTTCTTC.

This clone turned up a few times. The chain carries TRBV6-6 and TRBJ1-1, with D unresolved. The V end lost 4 bases, the J end lost 6 bases, and 6 bases lay between the germline ends. The germline V gene has CDR1 MNHNY and CDR2 SVGAGI (reference sequence). This CDR3 spans 11 amino acids. The CDR3 sequence: CASSLASEAFF. CDR3 coding DNA: TGTGCCAGCAGTTTGGCCTCTGAAGCTTTCTTT.

This clone was seen only a few times. The rearrangement uses TRBV7-9 and TRBJ2-5, with a weak D call TRBD1 (5 bases). From germline, CDR1 is SEHNR and CDR2 FQNEAQ (reference sequence). Deletions cut 3 bases from V and 2 bases from J, with 10 bases between. This CDR3 region has 14 residues. CDR3 amino acids: CASSFIREQETQYF. Written as DNA, the CDR3 is TGTGCCAGCAGCTTCATCAGGGAACAAGAGACCCAGTACTTC.

The genes are TRBV4-3 and TRBJ1-6; D might be TRBD1 (5 bases). Germline V gene sequence: CDR1 LGHNA, CDR2 YSLEER. The CDR3 extends over 16 amino acids. Trimming cost V 0 bases and J 4 bases, with 10 bases left between them. The DNA for the CDR3 is TGCGCCAGCAGCCAAGATCGTGGGGGGTATAATTCACCCCTCCACTTT. It translates to CASSQDRGGYNSPLHF.

Only a few counts were recorded for this clone. The chain carries TRBV7-2 and TRBJ1-1; D is undetermined. CDR1 SGHTA and CDR2 FQGNSA come from the germline V gene. V lost 5 bases and J lost 5, with 15 bases in between. This CDR3 is built from 14 residues. The CDR3 reads CASSIRGGITEAFF. The CDR3 coding sequence is TGTGCCAGCAGCATTAGAGGAGGGATTACTGAAGCTTTCTTT.